This TCR beta chain was retrieved from a study of CD8+ T cells in alopecia areata. As for the study in general: Oral tofacitinib (5 to 10 mg twice daily) was administered to treated patients. The investigators scored severity in treated patients by the percentage of affected scalp area. Points from the study as a whole: Normal scalp showed lower clonality than lesional scalp, especially alopecia totalis/universalis.

To note about this clone: Its matching antigen is unknown.

Extracted from the samples, RNA was reverse transcribed into cDNA to serve as the sequencing template. Only in-frame clones appear in the TCRdb table, and some are missing; sequencing was by immunoSEQ multiplex PCR. Among nearly 95,000 clones listed, about two thirds were seen once. Regarding treatment: oral pan-JAK inhibitor, 5-10 mg twice daily. The sequencing used CD8+ T cells sorted from blood, collected at week 44, from a patient treated with tofacitinib. The receptor's source is a human donor with alopecia areata.

CDR3 sequence: CSVGQGGSGNTIYF. Here the CDR3 DNA reads TGCAGCGTTGGGCAGGGAGGATCTGGAAACACCATATATTTT. This sequence joins TRBV29-1 and TRBJ1-3; possible D gene TRBD1, 5 bases. CDR1 and CDR2 from the germline V gene are SQVTM and ANQGSEA. CDR3 size: 14 residues. Trimming cost V 4 bases and J 1 base, with 11 bases left between them.